The TCR beta chain under discussion was sequenced for a study of blood T cell repertoires in COVID-19 (dated by TCRdb to 2018 to 2020). About the investigation overall: Collaborator samples came from the United States, Italy and Spain and covered acute and convalescent phases of COVID-19. The material from the prospective study consisted of cDNA or gDNA derived from T cells, B-cell-depleted T cells, or PBMCs. Subjects who had been exposed to COVID-19, were actively infected with it, or had recovered from it provided the deeply sampled blood TCRbeta repertoires that made up the dataset. The repertoires were released in a freely available public database meant as a resource for research on the immune response to SARS-CoV-2. Samples were obtained from the ongoing ImmuneRACE study (first 160 participants) and from over 1,000 subjects provided by 6 global collaborators. Sample metadata almost always included a de-identified subject ID, COVID-19 status, age in years and sex. Where available, HLA class I and class II types were taken from metadata supplied by the sample provider and were not determined by assay-based typing. Results the study describes overall, beyond this receptor: The amount of clinical and demographic metadata varied by source and participant and was provided uncurated.

Looking up the germline V gene yields CDR1 SGHVS and CDR2 FQNEAQ. The CDR3 runs 11 amino acids, cysteine and phenylalanine included. CDR3 DNA is the only sequence kept; it has 33 bases, read in frame from the first base. The V and J ends are trimmed by 7 bases and 6 bases, leaving 9 bases between them. The immunoSEQ Assay, a bias-controlled multiplex PCR, was used to amplify TCRbeta CDR3 regions from genomic DNA. From the authors' description of their analysis: The number of nucleated cells in each sample was estimated by amplification of reference gene primers within the assay. To quantify the absolute abundance of each unique TCRbeta CDR3 rearrangement, sequence reads were collapsed and filtered. For each sample, productive Simpson clonality was calculated as the square root of Simpson's diversity index over productive rearrangements. Drawn from immuneACCESS, this table holds only the in-frame rearrangements with V and J called that TCRdb kept. Clones are partly lost; checked studies trace under half to an unresolved V gene and leave the rest unexplained. V, J and clone size were drawn from that table, and D and trimming were deduced from the DNA. The sample yields about 320,000 clones; approximately 90% were counted once. 1.6% of the sample belongs to the ten largest clones.

Turning to this clone: No antigen is known for it. No base qualities exist here, and no much larger clone lies one base off it.

In Seattle, one collaborating source enrolled patients while the infection was active and tracked those patients longitudinally over the course of disease. Collaborating institutions collected whole blood in K2EDTA tubes following their own protocols. Collaborator samples were shipped for TCRbeta analysis as frozen whole blood, isolated PBMCs, or DNA extracted from either sample type. The clonotype originates from a woman in her 30s with COVID-19, enrolled during active disease. The chain is encoded by TRBV7-8 joined to TRBJ1-2; a weak D assignment points to TRBD1 (5 bases agree). The sequenced material came from peripheral blood. The DNA reads TGTGCCAGCACGGCGGGGGATGGCTACACCTTC. Translated, it gives CASTAGDGYTF.